This TCR beta chain was recorded in a study of T cell changes during pregnancy in multiple sclerosis. The data were produced by immunoSEQ multiplex PCR, yet TCRdb's version contains in-frame clones alone and is incomplete. The data show around 75,000 clones, 91% seen once. The germline CDR1 and CDR2 sequences are SGHNT and YENEEA. Trimming at V came to 7 bases and at J to 6 bases, leaving 8 bases not matched to a gene. This CDR3 contains 14 residues. Material: CD4+ T cells from peripheral blood mononuclear cells, obtained in the third trimester of pregnancy. The TCR comes from a female donor in good health, enrolled as a control in a pregnancy study. This chain joins TRBV11-3 and TRBJ2-5, with TRBD1 matching over 10 bases. As DNA, the CDR3 is TGTGCCAGCACCGTAAGACAGGGGGCGAAGACCCAGTACTTC. Its translation: CASTVRQGAKTQYF.